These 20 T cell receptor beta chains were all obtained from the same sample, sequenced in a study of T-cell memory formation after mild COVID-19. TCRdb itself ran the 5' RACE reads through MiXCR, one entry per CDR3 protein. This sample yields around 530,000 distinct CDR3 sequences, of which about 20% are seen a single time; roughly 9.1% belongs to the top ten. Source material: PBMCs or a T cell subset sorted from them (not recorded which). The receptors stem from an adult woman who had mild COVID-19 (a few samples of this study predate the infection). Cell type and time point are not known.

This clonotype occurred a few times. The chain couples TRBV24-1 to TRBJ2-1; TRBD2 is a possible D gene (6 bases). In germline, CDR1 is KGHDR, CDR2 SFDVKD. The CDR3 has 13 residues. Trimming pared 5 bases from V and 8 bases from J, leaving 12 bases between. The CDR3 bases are TGTGCCACCAGTGGGCCCCGGAGGGATGAGCAGTTCTTC. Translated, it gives CATSGPRRDEQFF.

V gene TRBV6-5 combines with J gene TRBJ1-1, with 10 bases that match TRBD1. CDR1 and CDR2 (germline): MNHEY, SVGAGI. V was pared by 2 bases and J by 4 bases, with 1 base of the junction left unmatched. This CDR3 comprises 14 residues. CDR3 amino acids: CASSYGTGVTEAFF. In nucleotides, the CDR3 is TGTGCCAGCAGTTACGGGACAGGGGTCACTGAAGCTTTCTTT.

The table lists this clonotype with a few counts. The CDR3 sequence is CASSSRAGVPETQYF. The CDR3 DNA reads TGTGCCAGCAGCTCTCGAGCGGGAGTGCCAGAGACCCAGTACTTC. The chain employs TRBV7-8 and TRBJ2-5, with 8 bases lining up with TRBD2. CDR1 and CDR2 from the germline V gene are SGHVS and FQNEAQ. There are 15 residues in the CDR3. Trimming removed 4 bases from V and 4 bases from J; junction bases left unmatched: 8. Filled out from reference TRBV7-8 and TRBJ2-5, the complete variable domain reads GAGVSQSPRYKVAKRGQDVALRCDPISGHVSLFWYQQALGQGPEFLTYFQNEAQLDKSGLPSDRFFAERPEGSVSTLKIQRTQQEDSAVYLCASSSRAGVPETQYFGPGTRLLVL.

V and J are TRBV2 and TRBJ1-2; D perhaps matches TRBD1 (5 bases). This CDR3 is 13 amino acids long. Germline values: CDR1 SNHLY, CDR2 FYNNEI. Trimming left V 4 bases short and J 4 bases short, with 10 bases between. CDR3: CASSVQGIYGYTF. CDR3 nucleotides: TGTGCCAGCAGTGTCCAGGGAATCTATGGCTACACCTTC.

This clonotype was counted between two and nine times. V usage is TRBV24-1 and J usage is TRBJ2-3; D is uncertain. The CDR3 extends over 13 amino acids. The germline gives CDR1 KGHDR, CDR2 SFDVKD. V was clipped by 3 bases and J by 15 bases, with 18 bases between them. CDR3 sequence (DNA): TGTGCCACCAGTGATCCCCCGGGCCAAAGGCCCTATTTT. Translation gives CATSDPPGQRPYF.

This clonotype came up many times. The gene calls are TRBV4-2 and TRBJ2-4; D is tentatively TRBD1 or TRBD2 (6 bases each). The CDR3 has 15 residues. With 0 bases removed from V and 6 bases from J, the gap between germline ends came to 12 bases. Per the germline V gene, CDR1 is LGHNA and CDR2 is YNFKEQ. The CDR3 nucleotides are TGTGCCAGCAGCCAAGATGAAGGGGGGCCAAACATTCAGTACTTC. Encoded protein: CASSQDEGGPNIQYF.

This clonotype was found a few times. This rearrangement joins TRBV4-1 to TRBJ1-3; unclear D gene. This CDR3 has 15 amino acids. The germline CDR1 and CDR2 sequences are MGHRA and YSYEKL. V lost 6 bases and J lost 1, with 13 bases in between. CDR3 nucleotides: TGCGCCAGCAGTCCTACCCGGAATTCTGGAAACACCATATATTTT. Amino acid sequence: CASSPTRNSGNTIYF.

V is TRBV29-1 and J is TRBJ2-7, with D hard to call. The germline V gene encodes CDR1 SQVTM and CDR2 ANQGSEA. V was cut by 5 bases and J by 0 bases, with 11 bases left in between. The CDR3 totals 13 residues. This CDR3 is CSVRHTSSYEQYF. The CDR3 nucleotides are TGCAGCGTTCGGCACACGAGCTCCTACGAGCAGTACTTC.

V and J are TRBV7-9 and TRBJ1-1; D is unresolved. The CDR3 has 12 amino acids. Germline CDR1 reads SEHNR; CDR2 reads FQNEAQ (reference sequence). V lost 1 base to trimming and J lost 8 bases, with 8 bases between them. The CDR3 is CASSLEGQEAFF. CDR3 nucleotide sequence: TGTGCCAGCAGCTTAGAAGGGCAAGAAGCTTTCTTT.

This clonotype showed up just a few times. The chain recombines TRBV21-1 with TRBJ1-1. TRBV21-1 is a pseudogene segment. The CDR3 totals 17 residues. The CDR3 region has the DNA TGTGCCAGCAGCTTCGAGGGCCGGACCGGATTTCCCACTGAAGCTTTCTTT. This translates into CASSFEGRTGFPTEAFF.

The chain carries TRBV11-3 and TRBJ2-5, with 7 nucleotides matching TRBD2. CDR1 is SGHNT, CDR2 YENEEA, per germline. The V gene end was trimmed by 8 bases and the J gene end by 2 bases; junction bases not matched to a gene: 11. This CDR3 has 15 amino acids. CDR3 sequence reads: CASGQPGLRQETQYF. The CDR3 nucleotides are TGTGCCAGCGGTCAGCCGGGACTACGACAAGAGACCCAGTACTTC.

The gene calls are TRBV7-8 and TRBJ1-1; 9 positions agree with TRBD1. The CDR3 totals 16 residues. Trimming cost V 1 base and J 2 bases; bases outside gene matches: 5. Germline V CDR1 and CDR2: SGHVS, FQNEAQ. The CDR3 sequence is CASSLGRDRANTEAFF. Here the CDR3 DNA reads TGTGCCAGCAGCTTAGGTCGGGACAGGGCCAACACTGAAGCTTTCTTT.

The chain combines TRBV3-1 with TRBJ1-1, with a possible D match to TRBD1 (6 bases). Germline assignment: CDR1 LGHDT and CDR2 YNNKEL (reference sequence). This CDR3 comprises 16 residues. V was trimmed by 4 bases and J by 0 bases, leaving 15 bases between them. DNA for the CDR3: TGTGCCAGCAGCCGAGGGGGACGACGGGTGAACACTGAAGCTTTCTTT. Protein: CASSRGGRRVNTEAFF. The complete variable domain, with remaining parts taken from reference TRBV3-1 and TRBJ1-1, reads DTAVSQTPKYLVTQMGNDKSIKCEQNLGHDTMYWYKQDSKKFLKIMFSYNNKELIINETVPNRFSPKSPDKAHLNLHINSLELGDSAVYFCASSRGGRRVNTEAFFGQGTRLTVV.

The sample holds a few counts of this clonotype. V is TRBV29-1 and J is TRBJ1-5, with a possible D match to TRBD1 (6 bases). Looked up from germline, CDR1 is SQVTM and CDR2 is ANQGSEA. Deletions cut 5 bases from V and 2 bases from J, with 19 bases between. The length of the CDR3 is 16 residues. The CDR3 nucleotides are TGCAGCGTTACAACCGGGGGCACACCGGGCAATCAGCCCCAGCATTTT. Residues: CSVTTGGTPGNQPQHF.

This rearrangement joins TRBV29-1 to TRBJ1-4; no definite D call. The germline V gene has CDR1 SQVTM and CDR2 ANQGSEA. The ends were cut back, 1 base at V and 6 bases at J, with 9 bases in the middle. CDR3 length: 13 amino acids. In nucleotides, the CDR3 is TGCAGCGTTGAAGGGGCAGGTGATGAAAAACTGTTTTTT. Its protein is CSVEGAGDEKLFF.

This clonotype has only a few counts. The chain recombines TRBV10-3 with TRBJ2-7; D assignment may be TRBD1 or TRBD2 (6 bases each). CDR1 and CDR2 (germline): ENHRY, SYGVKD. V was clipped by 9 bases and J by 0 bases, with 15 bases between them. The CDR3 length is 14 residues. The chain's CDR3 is CAMARDIGSYEQYF. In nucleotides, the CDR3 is TGTGCCATGGCGCGGGACATAGGCTCCTACGAGCAGTACTTC.

CDR3 loop: CSAPQGVEAFF. Written as DNA, the CDR3 is TGCAGTGCTCCACAGGGCGTTGAAGCTTTCTTT. The rearrangement links TRBV20-1 to TRBJ1-1; maybe TRBD1 (6 bases). V lost 5 bases and J lost 7, with 11 bases in between. The CDR3 covers 11 residues. Germline V gene lookup returns CDR1 DFQATT and CDR2 SNEGSKA (reference sequence).

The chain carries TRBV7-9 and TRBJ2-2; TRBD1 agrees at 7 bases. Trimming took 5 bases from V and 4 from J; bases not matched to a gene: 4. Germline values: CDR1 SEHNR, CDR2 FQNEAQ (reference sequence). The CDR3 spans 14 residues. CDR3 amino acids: CASSQGQTTGELFF. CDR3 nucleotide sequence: TGTGCCAGCAGCCAGGGACAGACCACCGGGGAGCTGTTTTTT.

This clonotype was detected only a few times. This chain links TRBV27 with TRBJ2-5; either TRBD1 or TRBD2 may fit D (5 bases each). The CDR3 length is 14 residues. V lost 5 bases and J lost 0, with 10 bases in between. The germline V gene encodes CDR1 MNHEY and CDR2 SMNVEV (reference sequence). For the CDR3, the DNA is TGTGCCAGCAGTACGGGACGGCACCAAGAGACCCAGTACTTC. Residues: CASSTGRHQETQYF.

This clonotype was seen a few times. CDR3 sequence reads: CASRPYGGALEETQYF. CDR3 nucleotides: TGTGCCAGCAGACCCTATGGGGGGGCTCTCGAAGAGACCCAGTACTTC. The chain couples TRBV7-9 to TRBJ2-5, with D perhaps TRBD2 (7 bases). V was shortened by 6 bases and J by 3 bases, with 20 bases between the two germline ends. The CDR3 has 16 amino acids. CDR1 is SEHNR and CDR2 is FQNEAQ in the germline V gene (reference sequence).